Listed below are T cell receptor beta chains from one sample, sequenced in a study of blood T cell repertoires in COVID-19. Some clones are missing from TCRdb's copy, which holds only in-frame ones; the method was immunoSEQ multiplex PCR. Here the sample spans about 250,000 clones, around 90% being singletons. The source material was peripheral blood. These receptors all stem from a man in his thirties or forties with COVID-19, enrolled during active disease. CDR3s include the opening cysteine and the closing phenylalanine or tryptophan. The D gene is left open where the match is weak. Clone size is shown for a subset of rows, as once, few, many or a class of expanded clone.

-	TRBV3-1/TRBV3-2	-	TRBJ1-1	CASSQVSGRLGGTEAFF	TGTGCCAGCAGCCAAGTTTCGGGCCGGTTAGGGGGAACTGAAGCTTTCTTT
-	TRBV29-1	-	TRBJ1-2	CSVEDLKEVLYGYTF	TGCAGCGTTGAAGATCTTAAAGAGGTCCTCTATGGCTACACCTTC
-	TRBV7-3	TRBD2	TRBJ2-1	CASSPSGGTYNEQFF	TGTGCCAGCAGCCCGAGCGGGGGGACCTACAATGAGCAGTTCTTC
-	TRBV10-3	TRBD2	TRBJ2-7	CAITVAGGGEQYF	TGTGCCATAACGGTAGCGGGGGGTGGGGAGCAGTACTTC
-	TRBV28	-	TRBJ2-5	CASTGRVSVGETQYF	TGTGCCAGCACGGGAAGGGTATCCGTCGGAGAGACCCAGTACTTC
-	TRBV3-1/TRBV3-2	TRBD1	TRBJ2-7	CASSQGQGVGEQYF	TGTGCCAGCAGCCAAGGACAGGGGGTGGGCGAGCAGTACTTC
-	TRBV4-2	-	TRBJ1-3	CASSQDRTDSGNTIYF	TGTGCCAGCAGCCAAGATAGGACAGACTCTGGAAACACCATATATTTT
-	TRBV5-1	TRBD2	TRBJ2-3	CASSFIAGGLQDTQYF	TGCGCCAGCAGCTTCATAGCGGGGGGCCTCCAAGATACGCAGTATTTT
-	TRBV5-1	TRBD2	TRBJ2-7	CASSFSGTSAYEQYF	TGCGCCAGCAGCTTCTCCGGGACTAGCGCCTACGAGCAGTACTTC
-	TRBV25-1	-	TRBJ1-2	CASSESEGKNGYTF	TGTGCCAGCAGTGAATCGGAGGGGAAGAATGGCTACACCTTC
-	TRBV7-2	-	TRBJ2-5	CASSLELAGRSAQYF	TGTGCCAGCAGCTTAGAACTAGCTGGGAGATCGGCCCAGTACTTC
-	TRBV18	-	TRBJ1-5	CASSQTVAVQGQPQHF	TGTGCCAGCTCACAAACCGTAGCTGTCCAAGGTCAGCCCCAGCATTTT
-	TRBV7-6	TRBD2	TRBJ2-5	CASSSGTSLVGETQYF	TGTGCCAGCAGCTCCGGGACTAGTCTAGTTGGAGAGACCCAGTACTTC
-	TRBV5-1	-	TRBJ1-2	CASSEISVNYGYTF	TGCGCCAGCAGCGAGATATCCGTCAACTATGGCTACACCTTC
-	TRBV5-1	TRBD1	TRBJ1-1	CASSLKLVKNTGGINTEAFF	TGCGCCAGCAGCTTGAAATTAGTGAAAAATACAGGGGGCATTAACACTGAAGCTTTCTTT
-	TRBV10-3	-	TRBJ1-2	CAISEEQLYGYTF	TGTGCCATCAGTGAGGAACAGCTCTATGGCTACACCTTC
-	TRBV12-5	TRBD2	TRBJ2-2	CASGSGLGAGGRTGELFF	TGTGCTAGTGGTTCAGGCCTGGGAGCGGGGGGACGAACCGGGGAGCTGTTTTTT
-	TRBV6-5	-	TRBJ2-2	CASSLGQTGPTGELFF	TGTGCCAGCAGTTTAGGACAGACGGGTCCTACCGGGGAGCTGTTTTTT
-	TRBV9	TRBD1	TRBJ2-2	CASSVVSGQGLANTGELFF	TGTGCCAGCAGCGTAGTTTCGGGACAGGGACTCGCGAACACCGGGGAGCTGTTTTTT
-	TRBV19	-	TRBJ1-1	CASTVAYVPHEAFF	TGTGCCAGTACGGTCGCATATGTTCCCCATGAAGCTTTCTTT
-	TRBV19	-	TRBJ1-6	CASRGLRDNSPLHF	TGTGCCAGTAGGGGACTTCGGGATAATTCACCCCTCCACTTT
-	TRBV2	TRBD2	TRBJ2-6	CARTNVKRGVFSGANVLTF	TGTGCCAGGACAAACGTCAAGCGGGGAGTCTTCTCTGGGGCCAACGTCCTGACTTTC
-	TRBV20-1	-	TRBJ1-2	CSARPGYGYTF	TGCAGTGCTAGACCGGGCTATGGCTACACCTTC
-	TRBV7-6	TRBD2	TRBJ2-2	CASSLALAGGAGELFF	TGTGCCAGCAGCTTAGCACTAGCGGGGGGAGCCGGGGAGCTGTTTTTT
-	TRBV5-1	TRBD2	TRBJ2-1	CASSPRVAGGNNEQFF	TGCGCCAGCAGCCCTAGGGTGGCGGGGGGGAACAATGAGCAGTTCTTC
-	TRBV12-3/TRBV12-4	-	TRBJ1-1	CASTSPDTEAFF	TGTGCCAGCACCTCGCCAGACACTGAAGCTTTCTTT
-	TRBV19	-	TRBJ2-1	CASSILPAAYNEQFF	TGTGCCAGTAGTATATTACCCGCGGCCTACAATGAGCAGTTCTTC
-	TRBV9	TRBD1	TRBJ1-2	CASSAAGGSYGYTF	TGTGCCAGCAGCGCCGCAGGGGGCAGCTATGGCTACACCTTC
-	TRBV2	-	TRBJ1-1	CASSETVTNTEAFF	TGTGCCAGCAGCGAGACAGTGACGAACACTGAAGCTTTCTTT
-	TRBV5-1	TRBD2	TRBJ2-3	CASSSRTSGGTDTQYF	TGCGCCAGCAGCTCTCGGACTAGCGGGGGCACAGATACGCAGTATTTT
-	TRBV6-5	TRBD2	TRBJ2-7	CASRPPGGVNEQYF	TGTGCCAGCAGGCCCCCCGGGGGGGTCAACGAGCAGTACTTC
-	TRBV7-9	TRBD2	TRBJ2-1	CASSLVVRGGYNEQFF	TGTGCCAGCAGCTTAGTAGTACGGGGGGGCTACAATGAGCAGTTCTTC
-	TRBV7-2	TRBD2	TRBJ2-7	CASSAAGTSGEQYF	TGTGCCAGCAGCGCCGCCGGGACTAGCGGCGAGCAGTACTTC
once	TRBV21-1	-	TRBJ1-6	CASIFVSSYNSPLHF	TGTGCCAGCATATTCGTGAGCTCCTATAATTCACCCCTCCACTTT
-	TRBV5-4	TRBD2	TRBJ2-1	CASSLGAGGHFNNEQFF	TGTGCCAGCAGCTTGGGAGCGGGGGGGCATTTCAACAATGAGCAGTTCTTC
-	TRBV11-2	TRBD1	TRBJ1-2	CASSLEGFIRDRGTGGYTF	TGTGCCAGCAGCTTAGAAGGATTTATTAGGGACAGGGGTACAGGTGGCTACACCTTC
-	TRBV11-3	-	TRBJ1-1	CASSARTATCAMNTEAFF	TGTGCCAGCAGCGCCCGGACAGCCACTTGCGCCATGAACACTGAAGCTTTCTTT
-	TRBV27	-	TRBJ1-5	CASSHRGRNQPQHF	TGTGCCAGCAGCCACCGGGGTCGCAATCAGCCCCAGCATTTT
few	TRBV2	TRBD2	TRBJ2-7	CASKSPAGDSYEQYF	TGTGCCAGCAAATCCCCCGCGGGGGACTCCTACGAGCAGTACTTC
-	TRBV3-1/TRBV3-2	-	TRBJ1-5	CASSYGGSNQPQHF	TGTGCCAGCAGCTACGGAGGTAGCAATCAGCCCCAGCATTTT
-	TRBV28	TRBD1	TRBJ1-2	CASSLRQGDGYTF	TGTGCCAGCAGTTTAAGGCAGGGGGATGGCTACACCTTC
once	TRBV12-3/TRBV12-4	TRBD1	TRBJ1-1	CASSQGGNTEAFF	TGTGCCAGCAGTCAGGGGGGGAACACTGAAGCTTTCTTT